Here is one T cell receptor (beta chain) with its context. Its specificity is unknown. Trimming removed 5 bases from V and 1 base from J, with 3 bases in between. Per the germline V gene, CDR1 is LGHNT and CDR2 is FRNRAP. This CDR3 comprises 11 residues. These data originate in a study of beta chain features in type 1 diabetes. Study outcomes and limitations: TCRB CDR3s were moderately but significantly shorter in Type 1 diabetes patients in all four CD4+ subsets.

Expressed TCRB transcripts got sequenced, as all isolated RNA was reverse transcribed. This table comes from immunoSEQ multiplex PCR, and its TCRdb copy is limited to in-frame clones, with some not included. Of under 500,000 clones listed, approximately 28% were seen once; the top ten hold more than 0.055%. The sequenced material came from naive CD4+ T cells from blood. The receptor was derived from a man between 18 and 35 years old in good health. The chain recombines TRBV12-5 with TRBJ2-7; D unresolved. The CDR3 DNA sequence: TGTGCTAGTGGTCGGTCCTACGAGCAGTACTTC. This encodes CASGRSYEQYF.